Detailed here is one T cell receptor beta chain. Brentuximab vedotin exposure varied, and every patient relapsed after autologous stem cell transplantation. The data were obtained in a study of PD-1 blockade in classical Hodgkin lymphoma. Overall study context: Patients were infused with nivolumab 3 mg/kg every 2 weeks.

This CDR3 has 16 residues. J was trimmed by 0 bases and V by 2 bases; bases with no gene match: 7. Germline assignment: CDR1 SGHVS and CDR2 FNYEAQ. Here immunoSEQ multiplex PCR was the method, and the copy in TCRdb shows in-frame clones only, minus some. The sample shows 20,000 to 25,000 clones, over 70% of them seen only once. This TCR came from a human donor with classical Hodgkin lymphoma. This rearrangement joins TRBV7-6 to TRBJ2-7; 7 bases line up with TRBD2. This specimen consisted of peripheral blood mononuclear cells (PBMCs), obtained before the second cycle of nivolumab. The CDR3 sequence: CASSLKPAGSSYEQYF. For the CDR3, the DNA is TGTGCCAGCAGCTTAAAACCAGCGGGGAGCTCCTACGAGCAGTACTTC.